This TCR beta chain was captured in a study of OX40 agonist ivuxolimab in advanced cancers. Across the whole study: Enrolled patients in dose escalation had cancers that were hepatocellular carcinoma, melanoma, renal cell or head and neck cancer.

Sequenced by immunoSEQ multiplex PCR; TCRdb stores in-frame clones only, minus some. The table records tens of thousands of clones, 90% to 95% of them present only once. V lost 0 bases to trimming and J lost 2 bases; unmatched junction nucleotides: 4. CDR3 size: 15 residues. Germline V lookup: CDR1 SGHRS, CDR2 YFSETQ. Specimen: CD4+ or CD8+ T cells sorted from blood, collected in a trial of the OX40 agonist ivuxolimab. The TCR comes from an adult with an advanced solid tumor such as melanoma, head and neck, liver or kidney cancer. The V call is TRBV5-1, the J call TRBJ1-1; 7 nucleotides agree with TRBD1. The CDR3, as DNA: TGCGCCAGCAGCTTGGCCGGGACAGAAAACACTGAAGCTTTCTTT. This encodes CASSLAGTENTEAFF.